The 13 T cell receptor beta chains given below trace back to one sample, sequenced in a study of healthy donors' naive CD4 and CD8 T cells (dated by TCRdb to 2014 to 2015). Data came from a 454 GS FLX Titanium. A previously published linear amplification protocol was used to build the TCR libraries, starting from 500 ng of total RNA. TCRdb's own reprocessing of the public reads used fastp at Q25 and MiXCR and kept productive beta chains. Entries that share a CDR3 protein sequence are merged under the most common genes and DNA. The sample records roughly 200,000 distinct CDR3 sequences, around 74% of which are singletons. The ten largest make up roughly 2.4% of the sample. Input material: naive CD4+ and CD8+ T cells sorted from blood, pooled from several donors. This specimen's cell subset or site label, interpreted: FACS-sorted naive CD4+ (CD45RO-CD45RA+) and naive CD8+ (CD45RA+CD27bright) T cells. These receptors were taken from a pool of human donors in good health; the sample pools cells from several healthy donors.

The rearrangement uses TRBV19 and TRBJ1-2; D remains unclear. Germline V lookup: CDR1 LNHDA, CDR2 SQIVND (reference sequence). The CDR3 length is 12 residues. The V end lost 3 bases, the J end lost 5 bases, and 7 bases lay between the germline ends. The CDR3 region has the DNA TGTGCCAGTAGTATTTGGGAGTATGGCTACACCTTC. Translation gives CASSIWEYGYTF. The variable domain in full, with the rest retrieved from reference TRBV19 and TRBJ1-2, is DGGITQSPKYLFRKEGQNVTLSCEQNLNHDAMYWYRQDPGQGLRLIYYSQIVNDFQKGDIAEGYSVSREKKESFPLTVTSAQKNPTAFYLCASSIWEYGYTFGSGTRLTVV.

J is TRBJ1-3 and V is TRBV7-9; D not certain. The CDR3 is 12 residues long. Germline V gene sequence: CDR1 SEHNR, CDR2 FQNEAQ (reference sequence). With 8 bases removed from V and 4 bases from J, the gap between germline ends came to 9 bases. CDR3 coding DNA: TGTGCCAGCGGTAATACAGGAAACACCATATATTTT. This encodes CASGNTGNTIYF. Full variable domain (missing parts from reference TRBV7-9 and TRBJ1-3): DTGVSQNPRHKITKRGQNVTFRCDPISEHNRLYWYRQTLGQGPEFLTYFQNEAQLEKSRLLSDRFSAERPKGSFSTLEIQRTEQGDSAMYLCASGNTGNTIYFGEGSWLTVV.

The genes are TRBV29-1 and TRBJ2-7, with D possibly TRBD1 on 6 matching bases. CDR3 length: 12 amino acids. Trimming took 3 bases from V and 3 from J, leaving 9 bases between them. The germline V gene encodes CDR1 SQVTM and CDR2 ANQGSEA. The CDR3 nucleotides are TGCAGCGTTGAGGGGGCGAACTACGAGCAGTACTTC. This gives the protein CSVEGANYEQYF.

DNA of the CDR3: TGCAGCGTTGATGAGGGGCTCGGGGAGTACTTC. Translating gives CSVDEGLGEYF. The V and J genes are TRBV29-1 and TRBJ2-7; the D call may be TRBD1 or TRBD2 (5 bases each). The CDR3 spans 11 residues. Trimming left V 3 bases short and J 11 bases short, with 14 bases between. Germline lookup yields CDR1 SQVTM and CDR2 ANQGSEA.

V is TRBV29-1 and J is TRBJ2-4; D uncertain. V shed 4 bases and J shed 8 bases, with 9 bases lying between them. This CDR3 is 11 amino acids long. Germline values: CDR1 SQVTM, CDR2 ANQGSEA. CDR3 DNA: TGCAGCGTTGGGAAGGTAGACATTCAGTACTTC. Its protein is CSVGKVDIQYF.

The sample holds one count of this clonotype. The CDR3 DNA reads TGTGCCAGCTCACCAGTCGGGGGACAGAACACTGAAGCTTTCTTT. This encodes CASSPVGGQNTEAFF. This chain links TRBV18 with TRBJ1-1, with D perhaps matching TRBD1 (6 bases). This CDR3 is 15 amino acids long. From germline, CDR1 is KGHSH and CDR2 LQKENI. Trimming pared 2 bases from V and 1 base from J, leaving 11 bases between.

This clonotype was counted once. Written as DNA, the CDR3 is TGTGCCAGCAGTTACTCGAGGCAGTCGAAGGAGAAACTGTTTTTT. Amino acid sequence: CASSYSRQSKEKLFF. The chain employs TRBV6-6 and TRBJ1-4; D unresolved. Germline V gene lookup returns CDR1 MNHNY and CDR2 SVGAGI (reference sequence). The CDR3 is made up of 15 amino acids. Trimming pared 0 bases from V and 11 bases from J, leaving 16 bases between.

The DNA of the CDR3 is TGCAGCGTTGTAGGCCCTGAAGCTTTCTTT. It codes for CSVVGPEAFF. The V and J genes are TRBV29-1 and TRBJ1-1; D remains unclear. CDR1 and CDR2 (germline): SQVTM, ANQGSEA. Trimming left V 4 bases short and J 6 bases short, with 6 bases between. The CDR3 is 10 residues long.

The chain couples TRBV11-2 to TRBJ2-3; D call uncertain. Germline-derived CDR1 and CDR2 are SGHAT and FQNNGV. This CDR3 has 15 residues. The ends were cut back, 6 bases at V and 6 bases at J, with 19 bases in the middle. The CDR3 loop reads CASSYSAPRVDTQYF. CDR3 in DNA: TGTGCCAGCAGTTATTCGGCGCCTCGTGTGGATACGCAGTATTTT.

The chain is built from TRBV2 and TRBJ1-6; D is undetermined. With 6 bases removed from V and 1 base from J, the gap between germline ends came to 19 bases. This CDR3 is 18 amino acids long. CDR1 and CDR2 (germline): SNHLY, FYNNEI. The DNA of the CDR3 is TGTGCCAGCAGCCGTTCCCGCGGTGATGCGTCCTATAATTCACCCCTCCACTTT. It translates to CASSRSRGDASYNSPLHF. Supplemented by reference TRBV2 and TRBJ1-6, the full variable domain reads EPEVTQTPSHQVTQMGQEVILRCVPISNHLYFYWYRQILGQKVEFLVSFYNNEISEKSEIFDDQFSVERPDGSNFTLKIRSTKLEDSAMYFCASSRSRGDASYNSPLHFGNGTRLTVT.

The chain combines TRBV19 with TRBJ1-2; TRBD1 matches at 7 bases. From germline, CDR1 is LNHDA and CDR2 SQIVND (reference sequence). The CDR3 totals 14 residues. Unmatched junction bases numbered 5, after V lost 5 bases and J lost 2 bases. CDR3 amino acids: CASSLQGQNYGYTF. DNA for the CDR3: TGTGCCAGTAGTCTACAGGGGCAGAACTATGGCTACACCTTC.

The rearrangement links TRBV19 to TRBJ1-2; no clear D gene. The CDR3 consists of 14 residues. CDR1 and CDR2 (germline): LNHDA, SQIVND (reference sequence). V lost 6 bases, J lost 3 bases, and 14 bases lay in between. This CDR3 is CASSPQTEYYGYTF. CDR3 DNA sequence: TGTGCCAGTAGCCCTCAGACCGAATACTATGGCTACACCTTC.

This clonotype turned up a few times. This rearrangement joins TRBV6-5 to TRBJ2-6, with D perhaps TRBD2 (5 bases). The germline V and J ends were trimmed by 2 bases and 4 bases, with 15 bases remaining between them. The CDR3 is made up of 17 amino acids. Germline values: CDR1 MNHEY, CDR2 SVGAGI. The CDR3 DNA follows: TGTGCCAGCAGTTACCACGGCCGGGGAGCCGGGGCCAACGTCCTGACTTTC. Its protein is CASSYHGRGAGANVLTF.